This T cell receptor beta chain was profiled in a study of shared clonotypes between healthy human individuals. Study-wide findings and caveats: When compared with the clonotypes that were shared by all four sorted-subset donors, the non-shared clonotypes turned out to have lower generation probabilities.

The V gene's germline CDR1 is LNHDA and CDR2 SQIVND (reference sequence). This CDR3 is 14 amino acids long. The V end lost 7 bases, the J end lost 7 bases, and 19 bases lay between the germline ends. Assay used: immunoSEQ multiplex PCR; TCRdb lists only in-frame clones, some missing. The sample lists 2 million to 2.5 million clones, more than 80% seen once, with 0.39% in the top ten. A remark on this clone: Its cognate antigen is unknown.

The origin of this receptor is a man between 18 and 35 years old in good health. Some clones in this sample may be carry-over from other donors' samples. The sequencing sample was made of naive CD4+ T cells from PBMCs. This sample's subset: CD45RA+ positively selected. The rearrangement links TRBV19 to TRBJ2-5; D is undetermined. The CDR3 protein is CASKLVGGSRTQYF. The CDR3 bases are TGTGCCAGTAAGTTAGTGGGCGGCTCGAGGACCCAGTACTTC.